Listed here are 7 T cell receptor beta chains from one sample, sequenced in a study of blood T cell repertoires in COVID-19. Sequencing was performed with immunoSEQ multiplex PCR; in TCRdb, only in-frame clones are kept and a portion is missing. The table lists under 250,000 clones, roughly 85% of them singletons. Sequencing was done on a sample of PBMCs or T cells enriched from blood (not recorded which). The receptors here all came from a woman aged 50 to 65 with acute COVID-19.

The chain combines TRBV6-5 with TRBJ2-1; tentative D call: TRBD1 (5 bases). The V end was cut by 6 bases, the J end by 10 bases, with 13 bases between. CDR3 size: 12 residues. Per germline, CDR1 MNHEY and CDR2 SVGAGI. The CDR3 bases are TGTGCCAGCAGAAATACCCAGGGCGAGCAGTTCTTC. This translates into CASRNTQGEQFF.

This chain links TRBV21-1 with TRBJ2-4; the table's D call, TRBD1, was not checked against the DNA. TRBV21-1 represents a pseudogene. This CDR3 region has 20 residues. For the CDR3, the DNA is TGTGCCAGCAGCAATCTTTTCCTGACAGGGGGTGTTTGGGCCAAAAACATTCAGTACTTC. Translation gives CASSNLFLTGGVWAKNIQYF.

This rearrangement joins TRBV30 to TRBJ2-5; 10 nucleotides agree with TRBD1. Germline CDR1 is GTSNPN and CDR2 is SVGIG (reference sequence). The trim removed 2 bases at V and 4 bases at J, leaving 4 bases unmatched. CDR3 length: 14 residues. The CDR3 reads CAWSPTGGGETQYF. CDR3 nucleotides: TGTGCCTGGAGTCCGACAGGGGGCGGAGAGACCCAGTACTTC. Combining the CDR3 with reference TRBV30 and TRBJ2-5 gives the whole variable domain SQTIHQWPATLVQPVGSPLSLECTVEGTSNPNLYWYRQAAGRGLQLLFYSVGIGQISSEVPQNLSASRPQDRQFILSSKKLLLSDSGFYLCAWSPTGGGETQYFGPGTRLLVL.

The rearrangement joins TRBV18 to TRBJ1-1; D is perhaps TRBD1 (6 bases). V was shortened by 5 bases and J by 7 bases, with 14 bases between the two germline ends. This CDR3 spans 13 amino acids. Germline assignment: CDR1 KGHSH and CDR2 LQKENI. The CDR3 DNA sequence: TGTGCCAGCTCAAGTGGACAGCAAAATGAAGCTTTCTTT. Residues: CASSSGQQNEAFF.

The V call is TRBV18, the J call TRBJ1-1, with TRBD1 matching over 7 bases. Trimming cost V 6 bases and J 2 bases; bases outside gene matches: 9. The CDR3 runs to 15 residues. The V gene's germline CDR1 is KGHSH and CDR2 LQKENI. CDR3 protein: CASSSAGTENTEAFF. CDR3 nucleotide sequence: TGTGCCAGCTCGTCCGCCGGGACAGAAAACACTGAAGCTTTCTTT.

The CDR3 coding sequence is TGTGCCAGCAGCCCCGCGGGGACAGGGGGCGAAAAACTGTTTTTT. Its translation is CASSPAGTGGEKLFF. This chain connects TRBV4-2 to TRBJ1-4; 12 nucleotides line up with TRBD1. Germline-derived CDR1 and CDR2 are LGHNA and YNFKEQ. The junction had 5 bases not matched to a gene; V was cut back by 4 bases and J by 8 bases. CDR3 length equals 15 residues.

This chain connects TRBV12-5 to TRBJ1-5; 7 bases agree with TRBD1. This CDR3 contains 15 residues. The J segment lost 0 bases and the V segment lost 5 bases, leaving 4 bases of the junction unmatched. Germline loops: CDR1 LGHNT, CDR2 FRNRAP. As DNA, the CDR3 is TGTGCTAGTGGTACAGGGGCTAATAGCAATCAGCCCCAGCATTTT. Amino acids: CASGTGANSNQPQHF. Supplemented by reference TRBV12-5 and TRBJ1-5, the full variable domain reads DARVTQTPRHKVTEMGQEVTMRCQPILGHNTVFWYRQTMMQGLELLAYFRNRAPLDDSGMPKDRFSAEMPDATLATLKIQPSEPRDSAVYFCASGTGANSNQPQHFGDGTRLSIL.